These T cell receptor beta chains were read from a single sample in a study of shared clonotypes between healthy human individuals. Here immunoSEQ multiplex PCR was the method, and the copy in TCRdb shows in-frame clones only, minus some. The sample holds roughly 2.5 million clones, approximately 90% seen once. The sequenced sample consisted of naive CD4+ T cells sorted from blood. The receptors here all came from a man aged 18 to 29 in good health. CDR3s include the opening cysteine and the closing phenylalanine or tryptophan. Each record gives: V gene, J gene, clone size, D gene, CDR3 protein, CDR3 DNA. D genes are given only for firm matches. Clone size is shown for a subset of rows, as once, few, many or a class of expanded clone.

V: TRBV5-1
J: TRBJ2-7
size: -
D: -
CDR3: CASSLGGSSSYEQYF
DNA: TGCGCCAGCAGCTTGGGAGGCAGTTCTTCCTACGAGCAGTACTTC

V: TRBV6-6
J: TRBJ1-4
size: -
D: -
CDR3: CASSYNPQGAPEKLFF
DNA: TGTGCCAGCAGTTACAATCCACAGGGAGCTCCTGAAAAACTGTTTTTT

V: TRBV25-1
J: TRBJ1-2
size: -
D: -
CDR3: CASSHRTNYGYTF
DNA: TGTGCCAGCAGCCACAGAACTAACTATGGCTACACCTTC

V: TRBV11-2
J: TRBJ2-1
size: -
D: TRBD2
CDR3: CASSRGTSGSYEQFF
DNA: TGTGCCAGCAGTAGGGGGACTAGCGGGAGTTATGAGCAGTTCTTC

V: TRBV5-1
J: TRBJ2-7
size: -
D: -
CDR3: CASSRRDFYEQYF
DNA: TGCGCCAGCAGCCGAAGGGATTTCTACGAGCAGTACTTC

V: TRBV6-5
J: TRBJ2-2
size: -
D: -
CDR3: CASSYLGVNTGELFF
DNA: TGTGCCAGCAGTTACTTGGGGGTGAACACCGGGGAGCTGTTTTTT

V: TRBV25-1
J: TRBJ2-7
size: once
D: -
CDR3: CASSGSSAYEQYF
DNA: TGTGCCAGCAGTGGGTCATCGGCCTACGAGCAGTACTTC

V: TRBV11-2
J: TRBJ2-7
size: -
D: -
CDR3: CASSLGRFIDEQYF
DNA: TGTGCCAGCAGCTTAGGACGGTTTATAGACGAGCAGTACTTC

V: TRBV7-2
J: TRBJ2-1
size: once
D: TRBD2
CDR3: CASSSRLAGSNEQFF
DNA: TGTGCCAGCAGCTCCCGACTAGCGGGATCCAATGAGCAGTTCTTC

V: TRBV19
J: TRBJ1-6
size: -
D: -
CDR3: CASSGQTSSYNSPLHF
DNA: TGTGCCAGTAGTGGGCAGACAAGCTCCTATAATTCACCCCTCCACTTT

V: TRBV5-4
J: TRBJ2-7
size: -
D: TRBD1
CDR3: CASSVPGGTGGGEQYF
DNA: TGTGCCAGCAGCGTTCCTGGTGGGACAGGGGGGGGCGAGCAGTACTTC

V: TRBV19
J: TRBJ2-2
size: -
D: -
CDR3: CATGQQASNTGELFF
DNA: TGTGCCACGGGTCAACAGGCGTCGAACACCGGGGAGCTGTTTTTT

V: TRBV6-9
J: TRBJ1-1
size: -
D: -
CDR3: CASSLLGGVNTEAFF
DNA: TGTGCCAGCAGCCTCTTGGGGGGGGTGAACACTGAAGCTTTCTTT

V: TRBV25-1
J: TRBJ2-2
size: few
D: -
CDR3: CASKEGNTGELFF
DNA: TGTGCCAGCAAGGAGGGGAACACCGGGGAGCTGTTTTTT

V: TRBV6-5
J: TRBJ2-7
size: -
D: TRBD1
CDR3: CASTHRQGMEYF
DNA: TGTGCCAGCACCCACAGACAGGGAATGGAGTACTTC

V: TRBV5-8
J: TRBJ1-1
size: -
D: TRBD1
CDR3: CASSLDRGTEAFF
DNA: TGTGCCAGCAGCTTGGACAGGGGAACTGAAGCTTTCTTT

V: TRBV10-3
J: TRBJ1-2
size: -
D: TRBD1
CDR3: CAISVGQGGRNGGYTF
DNA: TGTGCCATCAGTGTGGGACAGGGAGGGCGCAACGGTGGCTACACCTTC

V: TRBV7-2
J: TRBJ2-2
size: -
D: TRBD2
CDR3: CASSSLAGVAGELFF
DNA: TGTGCCAGCAGCTCCCTAGCGGGAGTGGCCGGGGAGCTGTTTTTT

V: TRBV7-9
J: TRBJ2-3
size: few
D: TRBD1
CDR3: CASSFGTGGGMTDTQYF
DNA: TGTGCCAGCAGCTTTGGGACAGGGGGAGGGATGACAGATACGCAGTATTTT

V: TRBV5-1
J: TRBJ2-4
size: -
D: TRBD1
CDR3: CASRIQGLEAKNIQYF
DNA: TGCGCCAGCAGAATACAGGGGTTGGAAGCCAAAAACATTCAGTACTTC

V: TRBV5-4
J: TRBJ2-1
size: -
D: TRBD2
CDR3: CASSSAGGPRYNEQFF
DNA: TGTGCCAGCAGCTCTGCGGGAGGGCCTCGGTACAATGAGCAGTTCTTC

V: TRBV6-5
J: TRBJ2-5
size: once
D: TRBD2
CDR3: CASSYAGWDREGQYF
DNA: TGTGCCAGCAGTTACGCTGGTTGGGACCGGGAGGGCCAGTACTTC

V: TRBV30
J: TRBJ1-1
size: -
D: -
CDR3: CAWRAQGLNTEAFF
DNA: TGTGCCTGGAGGGCCCAGGGACTGAACACTGAAGCTTTCTTT

V: TRBV11-2
J: TRBJ2-7
size: -
D: -
CDR3: CASSQTSFEQYF
DNA: TGTGCCAGCAGCCAAACTAGTTTCGAGCAGTACTTC

V: TRBV4-3
J: TRBJ1-2
size: -
D: -
CDR3: CASSQVRTNYGYTF
DNA: TGCGCCAGCAGCCAAGTCCGGACTAACTATGGCTACACCTTC

V: TRBV10-1
J: TRBJ2-7
size: once
D: -
CDR3: CARPGDSYEQYF
DNA: TGCGCCAGACCAGGGGACTCCTACGAGCAGTACTTC

V: TRBV30
J: TRBJ2-1
size: -
D: -
CDR3: CAWSVSDEQFF
DNA: TGTGCCTGGAGTGTAAGTGATGAGCAGTTCTTC

V: TRBV6-5
J: TRBJ2-7
size: -
D: TRBD1
CDR3: CASSPGGEQYF
DNA: TGTGCCAGCAGTCCAGGGGGCGAGCAGTACTTC

V: TRBV20-1
J: TRBJ2-7
size: few
D: -
CDR3: CSARYREEQYF
DNA: TGCAGTGCTAGGTACAGGGAAGAGCAGTACTTC

V: TRBV10-1
J: TRBJ2-3
size: -
D: TRBD2
CDR3: CASSEGLAGLADTQYF
DNA: TGCGCCAGCAGTGAGGGTCTAGCGGGATTAGCAGATACGCAGTATTTT

V: TRBV7-2
J: TRBJ1-5
size: -
D: -
CDR3: CASSLEREEPQHF
DNA: TGTGCCAGCAGCTTAGAAAGAGAGGAGCCCCAGCATTTT